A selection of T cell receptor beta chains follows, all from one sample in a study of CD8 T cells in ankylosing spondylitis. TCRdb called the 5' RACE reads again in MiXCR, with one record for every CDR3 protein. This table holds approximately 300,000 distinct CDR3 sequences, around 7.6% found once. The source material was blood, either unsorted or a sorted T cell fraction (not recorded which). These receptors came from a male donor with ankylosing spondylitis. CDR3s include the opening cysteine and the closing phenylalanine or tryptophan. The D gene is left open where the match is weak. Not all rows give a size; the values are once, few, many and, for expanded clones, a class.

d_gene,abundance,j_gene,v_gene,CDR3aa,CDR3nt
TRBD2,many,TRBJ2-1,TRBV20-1,CSAGREAGGSDEQFF,TGCAGTGCGGGAAGGGAAGCGGGAGGCTCGGATGAGCAGTTCTTC
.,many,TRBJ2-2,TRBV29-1,CSVGASGGNTGELFF,TGCAGCGTGGGGGCTAGCGGAGGGAACACCGGGGAGCTGTTTTTT
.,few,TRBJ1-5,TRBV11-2,CASSPSGQQPQHF,TGTGCCAGCAGCCCTTCGGGCCAACAGCCCCAGCATTTT
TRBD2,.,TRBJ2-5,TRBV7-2,CASSSSGQSQETQYF,TGTGCCAGCAGTTCTAGCGGGCAAAGCCAAGAGACCCAGTACTTC
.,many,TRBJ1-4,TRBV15,CATSRDRTEEGRKLFF,TGTGCCACCAGCAGAGATCGGACAGAGGAGGGCAGAAAACTGTTTTTT
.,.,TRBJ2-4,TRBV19,CATSERGIKYF,TGTGCCACTAGCGAAAGAGGGATTAAGTACTTC
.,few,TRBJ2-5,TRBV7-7,CASTPLRAQETQYF,TGTGCTAGCACCCCCCTGCGGGCCCAGGAGACCCAGTACTTC
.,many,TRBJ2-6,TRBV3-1,CASSQPAGANVLTF,TGTGCCAGCAGCCAACCTGCTGGGGCCAACGTCCTGACTTTC
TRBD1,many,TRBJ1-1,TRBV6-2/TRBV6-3,CASTRQGGTEAFF,TGTGCCAGCACCCGACAGGGGGGCACTGAAGCTTTCTTT
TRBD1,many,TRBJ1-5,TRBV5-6,CASSLLTGNQPQHF,TGTGCCAGCAGCTTGTTGACAGGGAATCAGCCCCAGCATTTT
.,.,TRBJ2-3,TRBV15,CATSRDRQARGTQYF,TGTGCCACCAGCAGAGATCGCCAGGCGCGTGGGACGCAGTATTTT
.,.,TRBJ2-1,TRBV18,CASSPLNYNEQFF,TGTGCCAGCTCACCACTAAACTACAATGAGCAGTTCTTC
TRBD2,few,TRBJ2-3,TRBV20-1,CSASGLAGYTDTQYF,TGCAGTGCTAGTGGACTAGCGGGGTACACAGATACGCAGTATTTT
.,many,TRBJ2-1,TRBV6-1,CASRQRSTYNEQFF,TGTGCCAGCAGACAGCGTTCCACCTACAATGAGCAGTTCTTC
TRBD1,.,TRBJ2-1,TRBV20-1,CSARGPGQGVDEQFF,TGCAGTGCTAGAGGACCGGGACAGGGGGTCGATGAGCAGTTCTTC
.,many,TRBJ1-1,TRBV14,CASSQYLDTEAFF,TGTGCCAGCAGCCAATATTTGGACACTGAAGCTTTCTTT
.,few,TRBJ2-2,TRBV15,CATSRGPYTGELFF,TGTGCCACCAGCAGAGGGCCTTACACCGGGGAGCTGTTTTTT
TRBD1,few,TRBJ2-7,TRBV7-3,CASSPNRGPYEQYF,TGTGCCAGCAGCCCGAACAGGGGACCCTACGAGCAGTACTTC
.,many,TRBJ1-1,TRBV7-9,CASSTGFTMNTEAFF,TGTGCCAGCAGCACAGGGTTCACTATGAACACTGAAGCTTTCTTT
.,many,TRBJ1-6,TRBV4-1,CASSQGLFGDGGSPLHF,TGCGCCAGCAGCCAAGGCCTTTTCGGGGACGGGGGCTCACCCCTCCACTTT
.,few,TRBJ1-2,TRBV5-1,CASSNTGLVGYTF,TGCGCCAGCAGCAACACAGGGCTCGTTGGCTACACCTTC
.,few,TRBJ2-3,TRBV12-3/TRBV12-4,CASSLKTQHQRTDTQYF,TGTGCCAGCAGTTTAAAGACTCAACACCAGCGCACAGATACGCAGTATTTT
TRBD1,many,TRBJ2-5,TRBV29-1,CSVWTGSFQETQYF,TGCAGCGTTTGGACAGGGTCTTTCCAAGAGACCCAGTACTTC
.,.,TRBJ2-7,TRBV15,CATSRDLLDGEQYF,TGTGCCACCAGCAGAGACCTCCTAGACGGCGAGCAGTACTTC
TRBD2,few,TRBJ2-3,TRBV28,CASSFAGEGDTQYF,TGTGCCAGCAGTTTCGCGGGAGAGGGGGATACGCAGTATTTT
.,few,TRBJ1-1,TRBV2,CASRNREGTEAFF,TGTGCCAGCAGGAACAGGGAGGGGACTGAAGCTTTCTTT
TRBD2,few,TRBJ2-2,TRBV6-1,CASIGLGNTGELFF,TGTGCCAGCATAGGACTAGGTAACACCGGGGAGCTGTTTTTT
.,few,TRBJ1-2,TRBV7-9,CASSLEQGVGYTF,TGTGCCAGCAGCTTAGAACAGGGTGTTGGCTACACCTTC
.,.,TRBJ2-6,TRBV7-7,CASSPHLGANVLTF,TGTGCCAGCAGCCCCCATCTTGGGGCCAACGTCCTGACTTTC
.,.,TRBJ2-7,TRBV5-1,CASSLDGGYSYEQYF,TGCGCCAGCAGCTTGGATGGGGGCTACTCCTACGAGCAGTACTTC
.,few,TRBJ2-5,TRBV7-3,CASSLLGGYQETQYF,TGTGCCAGCAGCCTCTTGGGCGGTTACCAAGAGACCCAGTACTTC
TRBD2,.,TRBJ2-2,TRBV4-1,CASSQGGGATGELFF,TGCGCCAGCAGCCAAGGCGGGGGGGCCACCGGGGAGCTGTTTTTT
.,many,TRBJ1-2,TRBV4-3,CASSPYLGSRGYGYTF,TGCGCCAGCAGCCCGTACCTCGGGTCGAGGGGCTATGGCTACACCTTC
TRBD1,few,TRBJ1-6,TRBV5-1,CASSLTRTGHNSPLHF,TGCGCCAGCAGCTTGACGCGGACAGGGCATAATTCACCCCTCCACTTT
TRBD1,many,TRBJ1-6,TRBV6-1,CASSLSGGQGSPLHF,TGTGCCAGCAGCCTCAGTGGGGGACAGGGTTCACCCCTCCACTTT
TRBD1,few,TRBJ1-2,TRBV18,CASSSPGQGFGYTF,TGTGCCAGCTCATCGCCGGGACAGGGCTTTGGCTACACCTTC
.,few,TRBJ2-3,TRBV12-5,CASGFPLTQYF,TGTGCTAGTGGTTTCCCGCTTACGCAGTATTTT
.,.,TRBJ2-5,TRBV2,CASSFRLKETQYF,TGTGCCAGCAGCTTTAGGTTGAAAGAGACCCAGTACTTC
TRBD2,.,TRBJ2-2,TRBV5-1,CASRLAGVGNTGELFF,TGCGCCAGTCGACTAGCGGGAGTTGGAAACACCGGGGAGCTGTTTTTT
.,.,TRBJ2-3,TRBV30,CAWRAFGTDTQYF,TGTGCCTGGAGGGCCTTTGGCACAGATACGCAGTATTTT
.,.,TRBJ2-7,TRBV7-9,CASSSRDFYEQYF,TGTGCCAGCAGCTCGAGGGATTTCTACGAGCAGTACTTC
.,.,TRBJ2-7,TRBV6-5,CASKTRAGSLILSGRLRYEQYF,TGTGCCAGCAAGACCCGGGCCGGGAGCTTAATTTTGAGCGGGCGACTCCGATACGAGCAGTACTTC
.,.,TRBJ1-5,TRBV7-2,CASSLGDASNQPQHF,TGTGCCAGCAGCTTAGGGGACGCGAGCAATCAGCCCCAGCATTTT
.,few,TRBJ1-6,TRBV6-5,CASSYSTTRDNSPLHF,TGTGCCAGCAGTTACTCGACAACTAGGGATAATTCACCCCTCCACTTT
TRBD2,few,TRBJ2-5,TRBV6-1,CASSPPGGETQYF,TGTGCCAGCAGTCCTCCGGGAGGGGAGACCCAGTACTTC